One sample yielded the 26 T cell receptor beta chains listed below, sequenced in a study of blood T cell repertoires in COVID-19. Produced via immunoSEQ multiplex PCR; TCRdb's table is partial and in-frame only. The sample has 250,000 to 350,000 clones, about 86% seen once. Material for sequencing was peripheral blood. Every receptor here comes from a woman in her 70s with COVID-19, enrolled during active disease.

J is TRBJ1-5 and V is TRBV30; D is undetermined. The ends were cut back, 2 bases at V and 7 bases at J, with 6 bases in the middle. From germline, CDR1 is GTSNPN and CDR2 SVGIG (reference sequence). The CDR3 is 11 residues long. The CDR3 sequence: CAWSFQQPQHF. CDR3 bases: TGTGCCTGGAGTTTCCAGCAGCCCCAGCATTTT.

J is TRBJ2-1 and V is TRBV7-7, with 11 bases identical to TRBD1. This CDR3 has 15 amino acids. The trim removed 5 bases at V and 5 bases at J, leaving 5 bases unmatched. Looked up from germline, CDR1 is SSHAT and CDR2 is FNYEAQ (reference sequence). CDR3 amino acids: CASSHGQGAHNEQFF. In DNA, the CDR3 is TGTGCCAGCAGCCACGGACAGGGGGCACACAATGAGCAGTTCTTC. Full variable domain (missing parts from reference TRBV7-7 and TRBJ2-1): GAGVSQSPRYKVTKRGQDVTLRCDPISSHATLYWYQQALGQGPEFLTYFNYEAQPDKSGLPSDRFSAERPEGSISTLTIQRTEQRDSAMYRCASSHGQGAHNEQFFGPGTRLTVL.

In DNA form, the CDR3 reads TGTGCCAGCAGTGCCCCGGGGAAGCAGTTCTTC. It translates to CASSAPGKQFF. The V and J genes are TRBV12-3 or TRBV12-4 and TRBJ2-1; tentatively, D is TRBD2 (5 bases). This CDR3 region has 11 residues. The V end lost 5 bases, the J end lost 11 bases, and 10 bases lay between the germline ends.

The chain links TRBV28 to TRBJ1-2, with D uncertain. This CDR3 region has 17 residues. V was cut by 1 base and J by 1 base, with 16 bases left in between. From germline, CDR1 is MDHEN and CDR2 SYDVKM. CDR3 in DNA: TGTGCCAGCAGTTTATCGGGGTTATTGGGCTTTAACTATGGCTACACCTTC. Protein: CASSLSGLLGFNYGYTF.

V gene TRBV11-2 combines with J gene TRBJ1-1, with D tentatively TRBD1 (5 bases). Trimming pared 5 bases from V and 1 base from J, leaving 17 bases between. The V gene's germline CDR1 is SGHAT and CDR2 FQNNGV. This CDR3 spans 16 amino acids. Written as DNA, the CDR3 is TGTGCCAGCAGCCCTCCCGGGGGAAAGCGGAACACTGAAGCTTTCTTT. The encoded protein is CASSPPGGKRNTEAFF.

The J gene is TRBJ1-1, the V gene TRBV7-9, with 7 nucleotides matching TRBD1. This CDR3 spans 16 amino acids. CDR1 is SEHNR, CDR2 FQNEAQ, per germline (reference sequence). With 6 bases clipped from V and 2 bases from J, the junction kept 12 bases outside the gene matches. The CDR3 DNA is TGTGCCAGCAGGCTAAATCCCGGGACAGTCAACACTGAAGCTTTCTTT. It codes for CASRLNPGTVNTEAFF.

This clone appeared a few times. This chain uses TRBV19 with TRBJ1-1; no definite D call. Germline CDR1 LNHDA, CDR2 SQIVND (reference sequence). Trimming pared 3 bases from V and 3 bases from J, leaving 8 bases between. This CDR3 has 13 residues. The chain's CDR3 is CASSIGQYTEAFF. For the CDR3, the DNA is TGTGCCAGTAGTATTGGTCAGTACACTGAAGCTTTCTTT.

The count of this clone is one. V and J are TRBV21-1 and TRBJ1-2; whether TRBD1, the table's D call, matches the DNA was not checked. TRBV21-1 constitutes a pseudogene. The CDR3 sequence is 15 residues long. CDR3 sequence reads: CASPKVMIRGLGYTF. The CDR3 DNA sequence: TGTGCCAGCCCCAAAGTAATGATCAGGGGGCTTGGCTACACCTTC.

The chain recombines TRBV7-2 with TRBJ2-5; 12 bases line up with TRBD2. V gave up 5 bases and J gave up 5 bases; unmatched junction bases: 3. The germline gives CDR1 SGHTA, CDR2 FQGNSA. This CDR3 contains 14 residues. The CDR3 nucleotides are TGTGCCAGCAGCCGGACTAGCGGGGACGAGACCCAGTACTTC. Translation gives CASSRTSGDETQYF. Combining the CDR3 with reference TRBV7-2 and TRBJ2-5 gives the whole variable domain GAGVSQSPSNKVTEKGKDVELRCDPISGHTALYWYRQSLGQGLEFLIYFQGNSAPDKSGLPSDRFSAERTGGSVSTLTIQRTQQEDSAVYLCASSRTSGDETQYFGPGTRLLVL.

The chain employs TRBV30 and TRBJ2-3, with D unclear. The CDR3 sequence is 11 residues long. V was pared by 0 bases and J by 5 bases, with 3 bases between. CDR1 is GTSNPN, CDR2 SVGIG, per germline (reference sequence). The CDR3 nucleotides are TGTGCCTGGAGTGTCCGAGATACGCAGTATTTT. Its translation: CAWSVRDTQYF.

This clone was picked up one time. V usage is TRBV11-2 and J usage is TRBJ2-7, with 10 bases lining up with TRBD2. The CDR3 runs 14 residues. Trimming removed 3 bases from V and 3 bases from J; junction bases left unmatched: 2. Germline-derived CDR1 and CDR2 are SGHAT and FQNNGV. CDR3 sequence reads: CASSFERGGYEQYF. The CDR3 nucleotides read TGTGCCAGCAGCTTCGAGCGGGGGGGCTACGAGCAGTACTTC.

Remarks on this clone: At one end the junction does not follow the germline gene, possibly because of a read error. CDR3 in DNA: TGCGCCAGCATAGGAGGGGGCTCCCACAATGAGCAGTTCTTC. Amino acids: CASIGGGSHNEQFF. The gene calls are TRBV10-2 and TRBJ2-1; tentatively, D is TRBD1 (7 bases). Germline CDR1 reads WSHSY; CDR2 reads SAAADI. The CDR3 is 14 residues long.

The rearrangement links TRBV4-1 to TRBJ1-2; possibly TRBD1 for D (5 bases). Trimming took 1 base from V and 2 from J, leaving 11 bases between them. Germline CDR1 and CDR2: MGHRA and YSYEKL. The CDR3 is made up of 15 amino acids. CDR3 sequence (DNA): TGCGCCAGCAGCCAAGCAGGGAAGTCAAACTATGGCTACACCTTC. Its translation is CASSQAGKSNYGYTF.

This clone was seen once. The J gene is TRBJ2-5, the V gene TRBV3-1 (or the pseudogene TRBV3-2), with 9 bases lining up with TRBD2. CDR1 and CDR2 (germline): LGHDT, YNNKEL (reference sequence). CDR3 length: 15 residues. The V and J ends lost 1 base and 7 bases, in that order; junction bases with no gene match: 7. The CDR3 reads CASSQAGGGGGTQYF. CDR3 nucleotides: TGTGCCAGCAGCCAAGCTGGCGGGGGGGGAGGGACCCAGTACTTC.

J is TRBJ2-4 and V is TRBV6-1, with D possibly matching TRBD1 (5 bases). Germline assignment: CDR1 MNHNS and CDR2 SASEGT. This CDR3 contains 13 residues. Trimming shortened V by 3 bases and J by 7 bases, and 10 bases separated the two germline ends. This chain's CDR3 is CASSDRVGNIQYF. For the CDR3, the DNA is TGTGCCAGCAGTGACAGGGTGGGCAACATTCAGTACTTC.

The CDR3 coding sequence is TGCGCCAGCAAATCCACAGAGGGCGAGTATGGCTACACCTTC. Residues: CASKSTEGEYGYTF. J is TRBJ1-2 and V is TRBV5-1; no firm D call. The V gene lost 6 bases and the J gene lost 5 bases, with 17 bases spanning the gap. Germline V lookup: CDR1 SGHRS, CDR2 YFSETQ. This CDR3 is built from 14 residues.

The chain couples TRBV7-9 to TRBJ2-1; 10 positions match TRBD1. Germline V lookup: CDR1 SEHNR, CDR2 FQNEAQ (reference sequence). V shed 5 bases and J 5 bases; nucleotides not matched to a gene: 9. CDR3 size: 16 residues. CDR3 coding DNA: TGTGCCAGCAGCACACGGGACAGGGGTTTTGACAATGAGCAGTTCTTC. Translation gives CASSTRDRGFDNEQFF. Drawing the rest from reference TRBV7-9 and TRBJ2-1, the complete variable domain is DTGVSQNPRHKITKRGQNVTFRCDPISEHNRLYWYRQTLGQGPEFLTYFQNEAQLEKSRLLSDRFSAERPKGSFSTLEIQRTEQGDSAMYLCASSTRDRGFDNEQFFGPGTRLTVL.

The chain employs TRBV24-1 and TRBJ2-3, with 8 bases fitting TRBD1. Looked up from germline, CDR1 is KGHDR and CDR2 is SFDVKD. The V and J ends lost 4 bases and 2 bases, in that order; junction bases with no gene match: 4. The CDR3 spans 15 residues. CDR3 sequence reads: CATSDRGQDTDTQYF. In DNA form, the CDR3 reads TGTGCCACCAGTGACAGGGGACAGGACACAGATACGCAGTATTTT.

This chain uses TRBV29-1 with TRBJ2-1, with TRBD2 identical over 10 bases. This CDR3 spans 15 amino acids. From germline, CDR1 is SQVTM and CDR2 ANQGSEA. V shed 3 bases, J shed 4 bases, and the junction held 6 bases outside the gene matches. CDR3 protein: CSVELERGGYNEQFF. The CDR3 DNA sequence: TGCAGCGTTGAGCTTGAGCGGGGGGGATACAATGAGCAGTTCTTC.

V gene TRBV6-5 combines with J gene TRBJ2-1; 10 positions match TRBD2. The CDR3 contains 14 residues. V was clipped by 5 bases and J by 7 bases; unmatched bases: 5. The V gene's germline CDR1 is MNHEY and CDR2 SVGAGI. CDR3 nucleotides: TGTGCCAGCAGTAGTAGCGGGGGGAGTAATGAGCAGTTCTTC. Its translation: CASSSSGGSNEQFF.

The J gene is TRBJ1-5, the V gene TRBV5-6; the D is unclear. The V and J ends lost 2 bases and 6 bases respectively, with 12 bases between them. The CDR3 is 14 amino acids. Looked up from germline, CDR1 is SGHDT and CDR2 is YYEEEE. The CDR3 sequence: CASSFSPSGQPQHF. The CDR3 DNA reads as TGTGCCAGCAGCTTTAGTCCCTCGGGTCAGCCCCAGCATTTT.

The count of this clone is one. This chain connects TRBV7-8 to TRBJ2-3; the D gene is possibly TRBD1 (6 bases). Germline CDR1 reads SGHVS; CDR2 reads FQNEAQ. The V end lost 1 base, the J end lost 5 bases, and 7 bases lay between the germline ends. The CDR3 is 13 amino acids. The CDR3 loop reads CASSLDREDTQYF. In DNA form, the CDR3 reads TGTGCCAGCAGCTTAGACAGGGAAGATACGCAGTATTTT.

This chain joins TRBV18 and TRBJ2-7; 7 positions agree with TRBD1. Trimming removed 3 bases from V and 2 bases from J; junction bases left unmatched: 4. Germline V gene sequence: CDR1 KGHSH, CDR2 LQKENI. The CDR3 is 14 amino acids. The CDR3 bases are TGTGCCAGCTCACCGACGACAGGGACCTACGAGCAGTACTTC. Translation: CASSPTTGTYEQYF.

The gene calls are TRBV18 and TRBJ2-5, with D uncertain. Germline values: CDR1 KGHSH, CDR2 LQKENI. The CDR3 has 13 residues. Trimming pared 3 bases from V and 4 bases from J, leaving 9 bases between. CDR3 amino acids: CASSPPTLETQYF. DNA of the CDR3: TGTGCCAGCTCACCCCCGACACTAGAGACCCAGTACTTC. The full variable domain, with the rest looked up from reference TRBV18 and TRBJ2-5, is NAGVMQNPRHLVRRRGQEARLRCSPMKGHSHVYWYRQLPEEGLKFMVYLQKENIIDESGMPKERFSAEFPKEGPSILRIQQVVRGDSAAYFCASSPPTLETQYFGPGTRLLVL.

The chain recombines TRBV9 with TRBJ2-5; 8 positions match TRBD2. CDR3 size: 17 residues. The V segment lost 0 bases and the J segment 1 base; nucleotides outside the gene matches: 8. CDR1 is SGDLS, CDR2 YYNGEE, per germline. As DNA, the CDR3 is TGTGCCAGCAGCGTAGAGAGCGGGACTAGACTCCAAGAGACCCAGTACTTC. It codes for CASSVESGTRLQETQYF.

CDR3 DNA: TGTGCCAGCAGCTTATCATCCGCAGGGGAAAGCTATGGCTACACCTTC. It codes for CASSLSSAGESYGYTF. The chain joins TRBV7-2 to TRBJ1-2, with a possible D match to TRBD1 (6 bases). V lost 2 bases and J 4 bases, leaving 17 bases between the germline ends. This CDR3 has 16 amino acids. The V gene's germline CDR1 is SGHTA and CDR2 FQGNSA.